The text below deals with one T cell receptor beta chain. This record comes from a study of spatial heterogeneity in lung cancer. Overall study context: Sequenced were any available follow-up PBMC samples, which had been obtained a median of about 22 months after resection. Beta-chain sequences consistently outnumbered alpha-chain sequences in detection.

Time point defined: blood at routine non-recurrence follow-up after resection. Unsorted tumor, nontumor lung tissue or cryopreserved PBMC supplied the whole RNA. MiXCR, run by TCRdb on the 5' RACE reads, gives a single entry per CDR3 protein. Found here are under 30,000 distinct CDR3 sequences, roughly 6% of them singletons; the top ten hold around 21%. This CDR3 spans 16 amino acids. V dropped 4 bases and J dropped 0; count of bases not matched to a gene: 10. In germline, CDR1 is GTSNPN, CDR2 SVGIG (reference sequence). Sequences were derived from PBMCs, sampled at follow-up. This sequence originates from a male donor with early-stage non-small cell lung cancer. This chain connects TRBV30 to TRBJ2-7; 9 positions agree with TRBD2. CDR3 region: CAWKSVLAGSSYEQYV. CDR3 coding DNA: TGTGCCTGGAAATCAGTCCTAGCGGGAAGCTCCTACGAGCAGTACGTC.